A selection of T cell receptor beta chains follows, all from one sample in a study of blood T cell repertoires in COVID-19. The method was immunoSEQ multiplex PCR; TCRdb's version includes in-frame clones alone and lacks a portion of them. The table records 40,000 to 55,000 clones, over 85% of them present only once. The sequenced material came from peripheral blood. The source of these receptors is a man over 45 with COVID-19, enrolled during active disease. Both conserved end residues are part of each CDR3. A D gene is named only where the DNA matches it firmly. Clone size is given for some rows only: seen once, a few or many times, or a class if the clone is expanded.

CASSQEGEFGYSPLHF TGTGCCAGCAGCCAAGAGGGCGAATTTGGGTATTCACCCCTCCACTTT . TRBV4-2 . TRBJ1-6
CASRNSGASTDTQYF TGTGCCAGCAGAAATAGCGGAGCCAGCACAGATACGCAGTATTTT . TRBV6-5 . TRBJ2-3
CASSVQGSYNSPLHF TGTGCCAGCAGCGTCCAGGGGTCCTATAATTCACCCCTCCACTTT . TRBV9 once TRBJ1-6
CATSRGRVYEKLFF TGTGCCACCAGCAGAGGGAGAGTGTATGAAAAACTGTTTTTT . TRBV15 . TRBJ1-4
CASTSGGGRETQYF TGTGCCAGTACCTCTGGGGGGGGCAGAGAGACCCAGTACTTC . TRBV19 . TRBJ2-5
CASSLSGGGDQPQHF TGTGCCAGCAGCTTGTCGGGAGGAGGGGATCAGCCCCAGCATTTT . TRBV7-8 . TRBJ1-5
CASSPAGFGTEAFF TGTGCCAGTAGTCCGGCGGGGTTCGGGACTGAAGCTTTCTTT . TRBV19 . TRBJ1-1
CASRWDRLEGYGYTF TGTGCCAGCAGATGGGACAGGTTGGAAGGCTATGGCTACACCTTC TRBD1 TRBV5-8 . TRBJ1-2
CASSTTGDSTDTQYF TGCGCCAGCAGCACCACAGGTGATTCGACAGATACGCAGTATTTT . TRBV5-1 . TRBJ2-3
CASIRGQRNTEAFF TGTGCCAGCATCAGGGGACAGAGGAACACTGAAGCTTTCTTT TRBD1 TRBV2 . TRBJ1-1
CASAQGENYYGYTF TGTGCCAGTGCCCAGGGGGAAAACTACTATGGCTACACCTTC TRBD1 TRBV6-5 . TRBJ1-2
CSAGWPEAFF TGCAGCGCCGGGTGGCCTGAAGCTTTCTTT . TRBV29-1 . TRBJ1-1
CASSAGGEQYF TGTGCCAGCAGCGCAGGGGGTGAGCAGTACTTC TRBD1 TRBV11-3 . TRBJ2-7
CASSLGRYQPQHF TGTGCCAGCAGCTTGGGCAGATACCAGCCCCAGCATTTT . TRBV7-2 . TRBJ1-5
CASSLDVPGTGIFYEQYF TGTGCCAGCAGCTTGGACGTACCAGGGACAGGTATATTCTACGAGCAGTACTTC TRBD1 TRBV5-5 . TRBJ2-7
CASSEAGGQLNTEAFF TGTGCCAGCAGTGAAGCTGGGGGACAGTTGAACACTGAAGCTTTCTTT TRBD1 TRBV2 . TRBJ1-1
CASSQDLSQRGYTF TGTGCCAGCAGCCAAGATCTTTCCCAGCGGGGCTACACCTTC . TRBV3-1/TRBV3-2 . TRBJ1-2
CASSQATSYNEQFF TGTGCCAGCAGCCAAGCGACTAGCTACAATGAGCAGTTCTTC . TRBV3-1/TRBV3-2 . TRBJ2-1
CASSLGQTEAFF TGCGCCAGCAGCTTGGGACAGACTGAAGCTTTCTTT . TRBV5-1 . TRBJ1-1